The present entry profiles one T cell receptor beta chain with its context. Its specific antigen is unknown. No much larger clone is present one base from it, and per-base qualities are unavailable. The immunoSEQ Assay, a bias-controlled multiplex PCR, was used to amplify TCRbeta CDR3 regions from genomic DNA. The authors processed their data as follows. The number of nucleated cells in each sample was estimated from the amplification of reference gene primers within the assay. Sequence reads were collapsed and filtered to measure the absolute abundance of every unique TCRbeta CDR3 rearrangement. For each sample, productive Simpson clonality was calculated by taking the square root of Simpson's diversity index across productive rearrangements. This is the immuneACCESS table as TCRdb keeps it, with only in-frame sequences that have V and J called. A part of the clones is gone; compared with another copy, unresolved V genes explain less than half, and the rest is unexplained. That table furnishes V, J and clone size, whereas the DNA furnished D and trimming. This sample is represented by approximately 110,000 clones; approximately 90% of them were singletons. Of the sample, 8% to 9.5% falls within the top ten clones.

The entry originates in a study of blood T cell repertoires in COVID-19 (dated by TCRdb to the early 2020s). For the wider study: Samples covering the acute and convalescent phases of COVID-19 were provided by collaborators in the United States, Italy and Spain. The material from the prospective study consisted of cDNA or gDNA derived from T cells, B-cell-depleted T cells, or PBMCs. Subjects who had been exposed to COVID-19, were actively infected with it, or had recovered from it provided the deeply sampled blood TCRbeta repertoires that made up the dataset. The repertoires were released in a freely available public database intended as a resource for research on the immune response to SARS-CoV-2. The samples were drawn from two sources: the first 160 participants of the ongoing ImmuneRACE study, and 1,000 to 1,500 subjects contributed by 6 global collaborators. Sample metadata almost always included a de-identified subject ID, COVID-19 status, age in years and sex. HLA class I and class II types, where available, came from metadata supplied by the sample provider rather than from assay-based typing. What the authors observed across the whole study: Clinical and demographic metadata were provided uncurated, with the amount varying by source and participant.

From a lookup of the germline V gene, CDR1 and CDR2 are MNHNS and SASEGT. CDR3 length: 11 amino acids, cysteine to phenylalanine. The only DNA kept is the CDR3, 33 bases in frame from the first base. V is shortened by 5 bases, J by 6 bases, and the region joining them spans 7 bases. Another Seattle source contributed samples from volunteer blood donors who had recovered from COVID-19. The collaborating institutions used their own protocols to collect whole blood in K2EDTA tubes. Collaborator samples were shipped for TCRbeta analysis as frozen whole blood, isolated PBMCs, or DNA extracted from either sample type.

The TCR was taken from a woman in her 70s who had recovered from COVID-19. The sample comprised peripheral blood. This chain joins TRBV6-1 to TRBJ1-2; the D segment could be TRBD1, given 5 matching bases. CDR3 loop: CASSWGDGYTF. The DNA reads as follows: TGTGCCAGCAGTTGGGGGGATGGCTACACCTTC.